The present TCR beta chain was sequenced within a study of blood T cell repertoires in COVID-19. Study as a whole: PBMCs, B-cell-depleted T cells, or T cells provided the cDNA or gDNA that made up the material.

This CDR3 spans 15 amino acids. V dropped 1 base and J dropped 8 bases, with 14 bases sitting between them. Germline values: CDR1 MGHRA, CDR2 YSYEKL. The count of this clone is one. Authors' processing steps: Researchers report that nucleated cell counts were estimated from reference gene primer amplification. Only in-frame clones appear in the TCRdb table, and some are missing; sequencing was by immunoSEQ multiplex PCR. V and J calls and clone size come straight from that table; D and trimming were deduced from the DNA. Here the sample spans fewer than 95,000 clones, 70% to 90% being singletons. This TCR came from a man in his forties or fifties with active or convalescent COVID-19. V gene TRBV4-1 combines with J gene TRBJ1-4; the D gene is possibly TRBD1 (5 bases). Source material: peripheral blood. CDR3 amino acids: CASSQGVPGWEKLFF. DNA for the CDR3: TGCGCCAGCAGCCAAGGGGTCCCAGGGTGGGAAAAACTGTTTTTT.